Here is one TCR beta chain with its context. This record comes from a study of blood T cell repertoires in COVID-19. Study information: Some COVID-19 samples were acute and others convalescent; all came from the United States, Italy and Spain. PBMCs, B-cell-depleted T cells, or T cells were the source of the cDNA or gDNA that made up the material.

Original handling: Amplifying reference gene primers gave estimates of nucleated cell counts. This table comes from immunoSEQ multiplex PCR, and its TCRdb copy is limited to in-frame clones, with some not included. V, J and clone size reflect that table, while D and trimming were determined from the DNA. Among around 78,000 clones, 88% were seen once, and the ten largest hold 5.8%. Germline CDR1 and CDR2: SQVTM and ANQGSEA. The ends lost 4 bases at V and 2 bases at J; junction bases unmatched: 7. This CDR3 is 15 amino acids long. The sequence derives from a man aged 50 to 59 with active COVID-19. The sequenced sample was peripheral blood. The chain uses TRBV29-1 and TRBJ2-3; 9 nucleotides match TRBD2. CDR3 nucleotides: TGCAGCGTTGTACGTAGCGGGGGCCACACAGATACGCAGTATTTT. Its translation is CSVVRSGGHTDTQYF.